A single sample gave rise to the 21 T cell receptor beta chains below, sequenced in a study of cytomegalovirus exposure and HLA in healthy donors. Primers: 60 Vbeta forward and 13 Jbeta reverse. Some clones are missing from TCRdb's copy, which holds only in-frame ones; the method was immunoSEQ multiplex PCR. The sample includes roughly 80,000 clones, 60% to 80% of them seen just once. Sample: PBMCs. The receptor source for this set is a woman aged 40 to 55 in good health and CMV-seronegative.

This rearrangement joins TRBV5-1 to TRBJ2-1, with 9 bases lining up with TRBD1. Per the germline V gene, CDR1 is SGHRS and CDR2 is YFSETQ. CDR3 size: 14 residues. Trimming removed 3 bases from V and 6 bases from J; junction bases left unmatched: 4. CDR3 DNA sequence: TGCGCCAGCAGCTCCCTGGGACAGGGCAATGAGCAGTTCTTC. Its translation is CASSSLGQGNEQFF.

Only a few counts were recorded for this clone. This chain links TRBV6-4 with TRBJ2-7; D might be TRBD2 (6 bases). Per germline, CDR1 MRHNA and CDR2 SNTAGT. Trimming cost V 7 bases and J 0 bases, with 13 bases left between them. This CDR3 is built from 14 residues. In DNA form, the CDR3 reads TGTGCCAGCATCGGGACTTTGAGCTCCTACGAGCAGTACTTC. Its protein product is CASIGTLSSYEQYF.

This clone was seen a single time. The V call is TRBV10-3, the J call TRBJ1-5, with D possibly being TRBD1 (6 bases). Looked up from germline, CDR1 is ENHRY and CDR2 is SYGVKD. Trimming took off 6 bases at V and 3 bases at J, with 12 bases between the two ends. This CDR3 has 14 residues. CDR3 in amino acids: CAISQDSSNQPQHF. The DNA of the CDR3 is TGTGCCATCAGCCAGGACAGCTCCAATCAGCCCCAGCATTTT.

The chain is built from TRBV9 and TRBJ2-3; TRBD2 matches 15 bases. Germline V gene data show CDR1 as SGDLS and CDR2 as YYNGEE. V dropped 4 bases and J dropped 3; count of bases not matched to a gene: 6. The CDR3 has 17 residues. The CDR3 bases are TGTGCCAGCAGCAGGGGGACTAGCGGGGGGAGGACAGATACGCAGTATTTT. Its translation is CASSRGTSGGRTDTQYF.

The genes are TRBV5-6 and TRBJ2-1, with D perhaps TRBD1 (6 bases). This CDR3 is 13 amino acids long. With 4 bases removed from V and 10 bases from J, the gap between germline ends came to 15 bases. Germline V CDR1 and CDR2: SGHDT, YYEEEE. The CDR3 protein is CASSLNLGGEQFF. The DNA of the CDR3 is TGTGCCAGCAGCCTGAACCTAGGGGGAGAGCAGTTCTTC. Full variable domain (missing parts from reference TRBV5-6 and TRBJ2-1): DAGVTQSPTHLIKTRGQQVTLRCSPKSGHDTVSWYQQALGQGPQFIFQYYEEEERQRGNFPDRFSGHQFPNYSSELNVNALLLGDSALYLCASSLNLGGEQFFGPGTRLTVL.

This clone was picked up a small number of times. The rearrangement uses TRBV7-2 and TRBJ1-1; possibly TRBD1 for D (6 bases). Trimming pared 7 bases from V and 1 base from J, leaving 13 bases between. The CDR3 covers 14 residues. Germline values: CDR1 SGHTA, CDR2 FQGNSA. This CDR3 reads CASTQGSSNTEAFF. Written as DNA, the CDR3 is TGTGCCAGCACACAGGGATCTTCGAACACTGAAGCTTTCTTT. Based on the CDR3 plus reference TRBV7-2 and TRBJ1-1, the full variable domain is GAGVSQSPSNKVTEKGKDVELRCDPISGHTALYWYRQSLGQGLEFLIYFQGNSAPDKSGLPSDRFSAERTGGSVSTLTIQRTQQEDSAVYLCASTQGSSNTEAFFGQGTRLTVV.

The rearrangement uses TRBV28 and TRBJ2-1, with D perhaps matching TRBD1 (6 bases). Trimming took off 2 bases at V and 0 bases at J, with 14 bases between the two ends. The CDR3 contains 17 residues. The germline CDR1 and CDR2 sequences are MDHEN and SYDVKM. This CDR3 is CASSLGGQRGSYNEQFF. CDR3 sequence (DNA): TGTGCCAGCAGTTTAGGGGGCCAGAGGGGCTCCTACAATGAGCAGTTCTTC.

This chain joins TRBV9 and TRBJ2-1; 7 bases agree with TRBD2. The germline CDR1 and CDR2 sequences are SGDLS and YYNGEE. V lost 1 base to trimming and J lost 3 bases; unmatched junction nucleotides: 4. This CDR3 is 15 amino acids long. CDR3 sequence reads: CASSVSSGNYNEQFF. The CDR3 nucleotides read TGTGCCAGCAGCGTATCTAGCGGCAACTACAATGAGCAGTTCTTC. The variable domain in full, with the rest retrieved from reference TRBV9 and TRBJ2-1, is DSGVTQTPKHLITATGQRVTLRCSPRSGDLSVYWYQQSLDQGLQFLIQYYNGEERAKGNILERFSAQQFPDLHSELNLSSLELGDSALYFCASSVSSGNYNEQFFGPGTRLTVL.

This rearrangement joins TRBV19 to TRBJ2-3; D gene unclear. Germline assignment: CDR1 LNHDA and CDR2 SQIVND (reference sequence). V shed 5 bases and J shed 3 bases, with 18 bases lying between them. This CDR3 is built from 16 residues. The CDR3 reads CASSPRPSRKTDTQYF. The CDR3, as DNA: TGTGCCAGTAGTCCCCGTCCCAGTCGAAAAACAGATACGCAGTATTTT. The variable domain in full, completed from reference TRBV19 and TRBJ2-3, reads DGGITQSPKYLFRKEGQNVTLSCEQNLNHDAMYWYRQDPGQGLRLIYYSQIVNDFQKGDIAEGYSVSREKKESFPLTVTSAQKNPTAFYLCASSPRPSRKTDTQYFGPGTRLTVL.

The CDR3 here is CASSPLRQSSGNTIYF. CDR3 in DNA: TGTGCCAGCTCACCACTCAGACAGAGCTCTGGAAACACCATATATTTT. This chain links TRBV18 with TRBJ1-3; a possible D gene is TRBD1 (5 bases). Per the germline V gene, CDR1 is KGHSH and CDR2 is LQKENI. This CDR3 is 16 amino acids long. Trimming took 1 base from V and 0 from J, leaving 10 bases between them.

The DNA for the CDR3 is TGTGCCAGCGGGACAGAGCCCTACGAGCAGTACTTC. It encodes CASGTEPYEQYF. The chain is built from TRBV6-1 and TRBJ2-7, with 7 positions matching TRBD1. With V trimmed by 8 bases and J by 2 bases, 3 bases remained unmatched. The CDR3 totals 12 residues. Germline V gives CDR1 MNHNS, CDR2 SASEGT.

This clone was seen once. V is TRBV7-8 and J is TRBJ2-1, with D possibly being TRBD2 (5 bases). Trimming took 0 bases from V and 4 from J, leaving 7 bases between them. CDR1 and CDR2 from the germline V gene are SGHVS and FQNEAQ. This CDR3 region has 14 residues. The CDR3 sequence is CASSLAGVYNEQFF. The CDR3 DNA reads TGTGCCAGCAGCTTAGCGGGAGTTTACAATGAGCAGTTCTTC.

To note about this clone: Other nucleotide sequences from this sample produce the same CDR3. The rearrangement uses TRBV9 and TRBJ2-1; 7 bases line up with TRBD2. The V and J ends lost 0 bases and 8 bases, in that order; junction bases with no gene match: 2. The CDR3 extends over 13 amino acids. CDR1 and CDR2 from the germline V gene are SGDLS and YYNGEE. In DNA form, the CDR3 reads TGTGCCAGCAGCGTAGGGGGGGGGTATGAGCAGTTCTTC. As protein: CASSVGGGYEQFF.

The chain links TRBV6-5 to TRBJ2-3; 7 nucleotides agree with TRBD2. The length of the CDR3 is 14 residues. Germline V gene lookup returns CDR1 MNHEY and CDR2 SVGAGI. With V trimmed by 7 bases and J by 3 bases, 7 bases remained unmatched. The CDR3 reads CASTWRGRTDTQYF. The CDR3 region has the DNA TGTGCCAGCACGTGGCGGGGGAGAACAGATACGCAGTATTTT.

In DNA, the CDR3 is TGTGCTAGTGGTTTGGGGCTAGCGGTCCACGAGCAGTACTTC. Protein product: CASGLGLAVHEQYF. The chain joins TRBV12-5 to TRBJ2-7; 7 nucleotides line up with TRBD2. Germline CDR1 reads LGHNT; CDR2 reads FRNRAP. The CDR3 is 14 amino acids. The J segment lost 5 bases and the V segment lost 1 base, leaving 5 bases of the junction unmatched.

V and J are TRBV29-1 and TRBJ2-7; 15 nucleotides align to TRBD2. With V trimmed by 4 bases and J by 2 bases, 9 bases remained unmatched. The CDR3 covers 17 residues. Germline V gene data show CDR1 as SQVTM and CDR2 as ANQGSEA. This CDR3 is CSVGNPGLAGGPYEQYF. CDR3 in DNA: TGCAGCGTTGGAAACCCCGGACTAGCGGGAGGGCCCTACGAGCAGTACTTC.

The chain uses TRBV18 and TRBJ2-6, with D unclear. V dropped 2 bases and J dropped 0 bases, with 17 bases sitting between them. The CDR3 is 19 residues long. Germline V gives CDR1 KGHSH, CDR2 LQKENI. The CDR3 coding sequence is TGTGCCAGCTCACCAGAGTGGCGAACAGCCAGCTCTGGGGCCAACGTCCTGACTTTC. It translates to CASSPEWRTASSGANVLTF.

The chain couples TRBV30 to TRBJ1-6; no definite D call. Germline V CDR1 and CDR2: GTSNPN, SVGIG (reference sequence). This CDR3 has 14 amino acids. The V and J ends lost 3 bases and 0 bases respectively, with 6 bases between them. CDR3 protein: CAWRRGSYNSPLHF. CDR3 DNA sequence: TGTGCCTGGAGGCGGGGCTCCTATAATTCACCCCTCCACTTT.

In DNA, the CDR3 is TGTGCCAGCAGTGGACATAATACTGAAGCTTTCTTT. This codes for CASSGHNTEAFF. The rearrangement links TRBV2 to TRBJ1-1; D is ambiguous. The length of the CDR3 is 12 residues. Per the germline V gene, CDR1 is SNHLY and CDR2 is FYNNEI. Trimming stripped 4 bases from V and 5 bases from J, with 8 bases between.

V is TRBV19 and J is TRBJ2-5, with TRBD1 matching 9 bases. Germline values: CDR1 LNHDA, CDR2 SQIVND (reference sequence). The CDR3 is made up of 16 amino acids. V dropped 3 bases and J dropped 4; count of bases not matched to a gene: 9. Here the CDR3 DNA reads TGTGCCAGTAGTATTGGACAGGGGAAGGGAGGAGAGACCCAGTACTTC. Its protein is CASSIGQGKGGETQYF.

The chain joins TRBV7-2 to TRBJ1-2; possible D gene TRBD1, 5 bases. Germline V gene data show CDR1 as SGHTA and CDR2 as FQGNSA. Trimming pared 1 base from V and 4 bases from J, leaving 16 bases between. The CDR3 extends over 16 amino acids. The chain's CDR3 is CASSLDSGRDSYGYTF. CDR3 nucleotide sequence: TGTGCCAGCAGCTTAGACTCCGGCAGGGACTCCTATGGCTACACCTTC.